The rows below give T cell receptor beta chains drawn from one sample of a study of graft-versus-host responses after intestinal transplantation. TCRdb's table, derived via immunoSEQ multiplex PCR, lists solely in-frame clones and lacks some. The sample comprises about 6,900 clones, roughly 24% of which are singletons, and about 6% rests with the top ten. This specimen consisted of alloreactive CD8+ T cells from a mixed lymphocyte reaction culture, obtained before transplantation. All receptors come from a human patient who was an organ donor for intestinal transplantation. Both conserved end residues are part of each CDR3. A D gene is named only where the DNA matches it firmly. Rows give clone size only sometimes, using once, few, many, or a class for an expanded clone.

V,D,J,size,DNA,CDR3
TRBV9,TRBD2,TRBJ2-3,NA,TGTGCCAGCAGCCTACTAGCGGTCACAGATACGCAGTATTTT,CASSLLAVTDTQYF
TRBV27,NA,TRBJ2-2,few,TGTGCCCGCAGTCTGGGGACCGCGGTCCCCACCGGGGAGCTGTTTTTT,CARSLGTAVPTGELFF
TRBV4-3,NA,TRBJ1-3,large,TGCGCCAGCAGCCAAGATCTATATACTGGAAACACCATATATTTT,CASSQDLYTGNTIYF
TRBV6-5,NA,TRBJ2-7,few,TGTGCCAGCAGTTACGTTGCCTACGAGCAGTACTTC,CASSYVAYEQYF
TRBV4-1,NA,TRBJ2-1,NA,TGCGCCAGCAGCCAAGAGATGGGGAATGAGCAGTTCTTC,CASSQEMGNEQFF
TRBV13,TRBD1,TRBJ2-3,medium-sized,TGTGCCAGCAGCCAAAGGGGGCGGGATACGCAGTATTTT,CASSQRGRDTQYF
TRBV6-1,NA,TRBJ1-1,NA,TGTGCCAGCACAGAAGGCAGGCGCAACACTGAAGCTTTCTTT,CASTEGRRNTEAFF
TRBV7-2,NA,TRBJ2-1,few,TGTGCCAGCAGCCCGGACTACAATGAGCAGTTCTTC,CASSPDYNEQFF
TRBV4-1,NA,TRBJ1-1,few,TGCGCCAGCAGCCAAGCAGGGGCCTGGGTGTTCGGTGACACTGAAGCTTTCTTT,CASSQAGAWVFGDTEAFF
TRBV7-2,NA,TRBJ1-3,few,TGTGCCAGCAGCTTATTGGCAGGGGTTTCTGGAAACACCATATATTTT,CASSLLAGVSGNTIYF
TRBV5-4,TRBD2,TRBJ2-3,NA,TGTGCCAGCAGCCCCCCGGGGGGTCTAGCGGGAGGTGATACGCAGTATTTT,CASSPPGGLAGGDTQYF
TRBV5-4,TRBD2,TRBJ2-7,few,TGTGCCAGCAGCGGCTATGCCGAGCCCTTAGCGGGAGCCCCCTACGAGCAGTACTTC,CASSGYAEPLAGAPYEQYF
TRBV4-2,TRBD2,TRBJ2-2,NA,TGTGCCAGCAGCCAAACTAGCGGGACCTACACCGGGGAGCTGTTTTTT,CASSQTSGTYTGELFF
TRBV11-3,NA,TRBJ2-7,NA,TGTGCCAGCAGCTTGTCAGGGCTCTACGAGCAGTACTTC,CASSLSGLYEQYF
TRBV7-3,NA,TRBJ2-7,few,TGTGCCAGCAGCTTAGCGCGAGGCGGACCCTACGAGCAGTACTTC,CASSLARGGPYEQYF
TRBV11-1,NA,TRBJ2-7,NA,TGTGCCAGCAGCTTAGCGCGAGGCGGACCCTACGAGCAGTACTTC,CASSLARGGPYEQYF
TRBV23-1,TRBD1,TRBJ2-1,NA,TGCGCCAGCAGTCACCTTACAACAGGGGCGCGGGAGCAGTTCTTC,CASSHLTTGAREQFF
TRBV18,NA,TRBJ2-6,NA,TGTGCCAGCTCACCACGGGGGGCCAACGTCCTGACTTTC,CASSPRGANVLTF
TRBV6-9,NA,TRBJ2-7,few,TGTGCCAGCGGACTTCATCTCTCCTACGAGCAGTACTTC,CASGLHLSYEQYF
TRBV4-3,NA,TRBJ2-7,few,TGCGCCAGCAGCCAGTATTCCAGGGGCTACGAGCAGTACTTC,CASSQYSRGYEQYF
TRBV29-1,NA,TRBJ2-7,few,TGCAGCGTTGCGGACACCTACGAGCAGTACTTC,CSVADTYEQYF
TRBV11-2,NA,TRBJ2-7,medium-sized,TGTGCCAGCAGCTTAGGCCCCGGCGCCTACGAGCAGTACTTC,CASSLGPGAYEQYF
TRBV6-4,TRBD2,TRBJ2-7,few,TGTGCCAGCAGTTTCGGGACTACGTACGAGCAGTACTTC,CASSFGTTYEQYF
TRBV7-3,TRBD2,TRBJ2-7,NA,TGTGCCAGCAGCTTAAGTCCTTGGGCTAGCGGGAGAGATTACTACGAGCAGTACTTC,CASSLSPWASGRDYYEQYF
TRBV7-9,NA,TRBJ2-7,few,TGTGCCAGCAGCAACCTGGACATGGGGACACCCTACGAGCAGTACTTC,CASSNLDMGTPYEQYF
TRBV7-4,NA,TRBJ2-5,few,TGTGCCAGCAGCGCCCACCTAGACGGATCCGAAGAGACCCAGTACTTC,CASSAHLDGSEETQYF
TRBV27,NA,TRBJ2-1,NA,TGTGCCAGCAGTACCTATTACAATGAGCAGTTCTTC,CASSTYYNEQFF
TRBV2,NA,TRBJ1-5,NA,TGTGCCAGCAGCGGACAAGGGCCCCGTCAGCCCCAGCATTTT,CASSGQGPRQPQHF
TRBV11-3,NA,TRBJ1-2,NA,TGTGCCAGCAGCTTAGAAGGGTCCCCGAGCTATGGCTACACCTTC,CASSLEGSPSYGYTF
TRBV11-3,NA,TRBJ2-1,few,TGTGCCAGCATCCTTAGCCCCGTAAGCTCCTACAATGAGCAGTTCTTC,CASILSPVSSYNEQFF
TRBV25-1,NA,TRBJ2-7,NA,TGTGCCAGCAGTGACGAGCAGTACTTC,CASSDEQYF
TRBV11-1,TRBD2,TRBJ2-5,few,TGTGCCAGCAGCCCACGGCCGCAGGGAGGGAGAGAGACCCAGTACTTC,CASSPRPQGGRETQYF
TRBV7-2,NA,TRBJ2-3,NA,TGTGCCAGCAGCCCCTCACGGAACACAGATACGCAGTATTTT,CASSPSRNTDTQYF
TRBV11-2,TRBD1,TRBJ1-2,NA,TGTGCCAGCGGTGGGACAGAATACTATGGCTACACCTTC,CASGGTEYYGYTF
TRBV11-2,NA,TRBJ2-5,NA,TGTGCCAGCAGCTCCACAACTGGGGGGAAGGGGGAGACCCAGTACTTC,CASSSTTGGKGETQYF
TRBV7-9,TRBD1,TRBJ2-7,NA,TGTGCCAGCAGCCTTTACGGGACAGGGACAGTCTACGAGCAGTACTTC,CASSLYGTGTVYEQYF
TRBV29-1,TRBD1,TRBJ2-2,NA,TGCAGCGTTGCAGGGGGCTGGGCCGGGGAGCTGTTTTTT,CSVAGGWAGELFF
TRBV6-8,TRBD1,TRBJ2-7,few,TGTGCCACCCGGCTCCGGACAGGGGGCGACGAGCAGTACTTC,CATRLRTGGDEQYF
TRBV29-1,NA,TRBJ2-5,few,TGCAGCGTGGCTGGGGTCGGAGAGACCCAGTACTTC,CSVAGVGETQYF
TRBV5-1,NA,TRBJ2-5,few,TGTGCCAGCAGCTTGGGGGTAGGGGGACAGACCCAGTACTTC,CASSLGVGGQTQYF
TRBV19,TRBD1,TRBJ1-2,medium-sized,TGTGCCAGTAGTACGGCAGGGGGCCGCTTTAACTATGGCTACACCTTC,CASSTAGGRFNYGYTF
TRBV7-2,NA,TRBJ2-7,few,TGTGCCAGCAGCTTAGGCCCCGGCGCCTACGAGCAGTACTTC,CASSLGPGAYEQYF
TRBV6-5,TRBD1,TRBJ1-1,NA,TGTGCCAGCAGTTCGGACAGGGCCACTGAAGCTTTCTTT,CASSSDRATEAFF
TRBV11-2,NA,TRBJ2-7,few,TGTGCCAGCGGGTTATGGCAGGGCTCCTACGAGCAGTACTTC,CASGLWQGSYEQYF
TRBV5-4,NA,TRBJ2-7,few,TGTGCCAGCAGCTTCAGGAGCCACGAGCAGTACTTC,CASSFRSHEQYF